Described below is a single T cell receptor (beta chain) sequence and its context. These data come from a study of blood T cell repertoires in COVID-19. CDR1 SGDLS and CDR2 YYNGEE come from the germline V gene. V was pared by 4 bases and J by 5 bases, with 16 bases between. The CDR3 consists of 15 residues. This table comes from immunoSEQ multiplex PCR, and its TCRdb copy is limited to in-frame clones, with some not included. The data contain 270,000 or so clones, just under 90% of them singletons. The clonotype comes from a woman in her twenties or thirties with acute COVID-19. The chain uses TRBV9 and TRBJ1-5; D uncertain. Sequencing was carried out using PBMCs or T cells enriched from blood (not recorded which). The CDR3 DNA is TGTGCCAGCAGCTCAACCCCCCACGGGGATCAGCCCCAGCATTTT. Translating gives CASSSTPHGDQPQHF.